This T cell receptor (beta chain) was retrieved from a study of Ad26.COV2.S vaccination and SARS-CoV-2 variants. Treatment denoted: some 20 received Ad26.COV2.S at low or high dose, single or two shots; 5 received placebo; per-sample allocation not given. Specimen acquisition occurred on day 63 following the initial vaccine or placebo injection. Profiled with immunoSEQ multiplex PCR; TCRdb holds only in-frame clones, not every one. The sample has 450,000 to 550,000 clones, roughly nine tenths seen once. The sequence was obtained from a person between 18 and 59 years old who received the Ad26.COV2.S COVID-19 vaccine or a placebo. The sample here was peripheral blood, taken in a trial of Ad26.COV2.S vaccine versus placebo.

The CDR3 DNA reads as TGTGCCAGCAAGTGGCAGTTCTACAATGAGCAGTTCTTC. Translation: CASKWQFYNEQFF. This chain links TRBV2 with TRBJ2-1; no firm D call. CDR1 and CDR2 from the germline V gene are SNHLY and FYNNEI. CDR3 length: 13 amino acids. V was pared by 7 bases and J by 3 bases, with 10 bases between.